Shown below are 3 T cell receptor beta chains from a single sample sequenced in a study of PD-1 blockade in classical Hodgkin lymphoma. Time point in this sample: cycle 4 day 1 (C4D1), after more than five weeks of nivolumab. Relapses following autologous stem cell transplantation were seen in all patients, with brentuximab vedotin exposure varying. The repertoire was sequenced with immunoSEQ multiplex PCR; TCRdb's copy has only in-frame clones and lacks some. Of around 30,000 clones detected, around 74% appear once; the ten largest clones hold 3.5% to 4%. The source was peripheral blood mononuclear cells (PBMCs), collected before the fourth cycle of nivolumab. These receptors came from a human donor with classical Hodgkin lymphoma.

The chain recombines TRBV5-1 with TRBJ1-1; the D gene is possibly TRBD1 (6 bases). The CDR3 has 15 amino acids. V was trimmed by 0 bases and J by 7 bases, leaving 16 bases between them. In germline, CDR1 is SGHRS, CDR2 YFSETQ. The CDR3 loop reads CASSLAPSPDSEAFF. The CDR3 coding sequence is TGCGCCAGCAGCTTGGCCCCCTCGCCGGACAGTGAAGCTTTCTTT.

This clone showed up just a few times. This sequence joins TRBV6-6 and TRBJ2-7; D is ambiguous. V was pared by 5 bases and J by 3 bases, with 5 bases between. This CDR3 contains 11 residues. Germline CDR1 and CDR2: MNHNY and SVGAGI (reference sequence). CDR3 protein: CASSRSYEQYF. The CDR3 region has the DNA TGTGCCAGCAGTAGAAGCTACGAGCAGTACTTC.

J is TRBJ2-5 and V is TRBV18; no clear D. The germline V gene encodes CDR1 KGHSH and CDR2 LQKENI. V gave up 0 bases and J gave up 3 bases, with 8 bases separating them. The CDR3 extends over 14 amino acids. The CDR3 here is CASSPPGIKETQYF. The CDR3 DNA reads as TGTGCCAGCTCACCACCTGGGATAAAAGAGACCCAGTACTTC.